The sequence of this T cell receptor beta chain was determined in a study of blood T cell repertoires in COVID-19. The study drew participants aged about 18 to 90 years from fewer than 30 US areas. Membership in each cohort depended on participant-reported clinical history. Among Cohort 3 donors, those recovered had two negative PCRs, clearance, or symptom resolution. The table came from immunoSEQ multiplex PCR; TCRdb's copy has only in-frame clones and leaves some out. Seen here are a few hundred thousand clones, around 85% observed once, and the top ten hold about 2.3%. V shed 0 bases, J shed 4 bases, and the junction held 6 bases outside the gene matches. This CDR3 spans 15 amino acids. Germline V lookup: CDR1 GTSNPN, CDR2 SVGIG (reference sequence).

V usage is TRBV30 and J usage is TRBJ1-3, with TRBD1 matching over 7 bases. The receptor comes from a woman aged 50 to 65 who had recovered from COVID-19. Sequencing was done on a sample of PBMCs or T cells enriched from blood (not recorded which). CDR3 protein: CAWSVRQGWGNTIYF. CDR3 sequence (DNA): TGTGCCTGGAGTGTTCGACAGGGATGGGGAAACACCATATATTTT.